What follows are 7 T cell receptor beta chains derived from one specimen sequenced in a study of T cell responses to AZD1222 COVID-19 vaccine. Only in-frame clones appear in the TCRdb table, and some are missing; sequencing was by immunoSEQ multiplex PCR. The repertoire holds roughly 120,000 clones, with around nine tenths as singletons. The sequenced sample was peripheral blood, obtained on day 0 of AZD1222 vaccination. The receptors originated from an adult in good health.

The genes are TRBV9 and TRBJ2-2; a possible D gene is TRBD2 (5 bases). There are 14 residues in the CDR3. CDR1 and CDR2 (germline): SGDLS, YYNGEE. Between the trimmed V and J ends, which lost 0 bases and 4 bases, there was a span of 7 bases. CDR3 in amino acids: CASSVVGSTGELFF. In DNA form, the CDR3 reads TGTGCCAGCAGCGTAGTGGGGAGCACCGGGGAGCTGTTTTTT.

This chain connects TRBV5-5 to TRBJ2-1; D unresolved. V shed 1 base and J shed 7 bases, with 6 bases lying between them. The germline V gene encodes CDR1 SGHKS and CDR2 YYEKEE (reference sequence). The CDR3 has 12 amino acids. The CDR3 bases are TGTGCCAGCAGCTTGCTGGGGAATGAGCAGTTCTTC. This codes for CASSLLGNEQFF.

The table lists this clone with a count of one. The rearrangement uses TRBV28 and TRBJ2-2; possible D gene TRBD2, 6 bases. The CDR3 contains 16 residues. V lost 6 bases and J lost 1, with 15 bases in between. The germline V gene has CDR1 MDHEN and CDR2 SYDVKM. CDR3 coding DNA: TGTGCCAGCAGGCCCGGGAGCCCGAGGAACACCGGGGAGCTGTTTTTT. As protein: CASRPGSPRNTGELFF.

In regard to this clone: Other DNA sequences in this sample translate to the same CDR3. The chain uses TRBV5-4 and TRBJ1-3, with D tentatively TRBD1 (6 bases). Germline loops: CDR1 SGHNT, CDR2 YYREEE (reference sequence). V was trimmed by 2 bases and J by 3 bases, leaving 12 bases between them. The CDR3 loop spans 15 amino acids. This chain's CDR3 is CASSLPGAGGNTIYF. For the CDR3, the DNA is TGTGCCAGCAGCTTACCGGGGGCGGGTGGAAACACCATATATTTT.

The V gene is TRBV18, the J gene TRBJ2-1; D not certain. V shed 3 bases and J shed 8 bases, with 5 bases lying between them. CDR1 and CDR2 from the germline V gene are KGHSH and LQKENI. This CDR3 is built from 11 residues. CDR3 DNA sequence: TGTGCCAGCTCACCGGTGGATGAGCAGTTCTTC. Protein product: CASSPVDEQFF.

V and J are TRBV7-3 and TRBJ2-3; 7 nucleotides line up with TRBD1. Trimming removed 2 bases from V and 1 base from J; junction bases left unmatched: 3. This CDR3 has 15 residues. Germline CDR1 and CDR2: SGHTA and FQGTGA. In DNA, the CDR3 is TGTGCCAGCAGCTTACAAGGGGGCCGCACAGATACGCAGTATTTT. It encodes CASSLQGGRTDTQYF.

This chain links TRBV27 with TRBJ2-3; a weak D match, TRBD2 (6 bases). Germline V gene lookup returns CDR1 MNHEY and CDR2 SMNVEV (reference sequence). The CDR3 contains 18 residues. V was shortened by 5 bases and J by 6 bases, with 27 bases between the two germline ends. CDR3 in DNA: TGTGCCAGCAGTCGAACCTCTCCCGGGGGAACCAGACCGGATACGCAGTATTTT. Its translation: CASSRTSPGGTRPDTQYF.